Each of the 25 T cell receptor beta chains below was sequenced from the same sample in a study of blood T cell repertoires in COVID-19. Only in-frame clones appear in the TCRdb table, and some are missing; sequencing was by immunoSEQ multiplex PCR. In the table there are around 200,000 clones, 65% to 90% of which are singletons. The source material was peripheral blood. The receptor source for this set is a man in his fifties or sixties with acute or convalescent COVID-19.

The chain employs TRBV12-3 or TRBV12-4 and TRBJ1-2; D unresolved. V was cut by 1 base and J by 4 bases, with 7 bases left in between. This CDR3 comprises 13 residues. Written as DNA, the CDR3 is TGTGCCAGCAGTTTAGGCAGGATCTATGGCTACACCTTC. This gives the protein CASSLGRIYGYTF.

The chain uses TRBV15 and TRBJ1-4; 7 bases are a match to TRBD1. The CDR3 is 14 amino acids. V dropped 8 bases and J dropped 0; count of bases not matched to a gene: 3. Germline CDR1 is LNHNV and CDR2 is YYDKDF (reference sequence). CDR3 residues: CATGQATTNEKLFF. The DNA of the CDR3 is TGTGCCACCGGACAGGCGACAACTAATGAAAAACTGTTTTTT.

This chain connects TRBV19 to TRBJ1-5; 8 positions agree with TRBD1. CDR1 and CDR2 (germline): LNHDA, SQIVND (reference sequence). After removal of 6 bases from V and 2 bases from J, the junction contained 6 bases not matched to a gene. There are 15 residues in the CDR3. For the CDR3, the DNA is TGTGCCAGTAGCGTAACAGGGGGAGGCAATCAGCCCCAGCATTTT. Amino acid sequence: CASSVTGGGNQPQHF. The full variable domain, completed using reference TRBV19 and TRBJ1-5, is DGGITQSPKYLFRKEGQNVTLSCEQNLNHDAMYWYRQDPGQGLRLIYYSQIVNDFQKGDIAEGYSVSREKKESFPLTVTSAQKNPTAFYLCASSVTGGGNQPQHFGDGTRLSIL.

The chain uses TRBV6-2 or TRBV6-3 and TRBJ2-2; D perhaps matches TRBD2 (6 bases). The CDR3 length is 14 residues. Trimming cost V 1 base and J 6 bases, with 9 bases left between them. From germline, CDR1 is MNHEY and CDR2 SVGEGT. The CDR3 DNA sequence: TGTGCCAGCAGTTACTTACTAGCCGCCGGGGAGCTGTTTTTT. Amino acid sequence: CASSYLLAAGELFF.

The V and J genes are TRBV18 and TRBJ2-7, with D perhaps TRBD2 (5 bases). CDR1 KGHSH and CDR2 LQKENI come from the germline V gene. The CDR3 loop spans 17 amino acids. Trimming stripped 1 base from V and 1 base from J, with 17 bases between. CDR3 sequence (DNA): TGTGCCAGCTCACCACTTGTGGGCCGGGAAAGGTCCTACGAGCAGTACTTC. Translating it yields CASSPLVGRERSYEQYF.

V is TRBV3-1 (or the pseudogene TRBV3-2) and J is TRBJ1-4; D perhaps matches TRBD1 (6 bases). The CDR3 runs to 12 residues. V lost 1 base, J lost 13 bases, and 10 bases lay in between. Germline loops: CDR1 LGHDT, CDR2 YNNKEL (reference sequence). The CDR3 bases are TGTGCCAGCAGCCAAGGGACAGCCGGACTGTTTTTT. It yields the protein CASSQGTAGLFF.

The chain combines TRBV19 with TRBJ1-6; a possible D gene is TRBD1 (5 bases). From germline, CDR1 is LNHDA and CDR2 SQIVND (reference sequence). With 3 bases removed from V and 9 bases from J, the gap between germline ends came to 18 bases. The length of the CDR3 is 16 residues. DNA of the CDR3: TGTGCCAGTAGTATGGTGATAGGGGAAAGATCTTCACCCCTCCACTTT. It encodes CASSMVIGERSSPLHF.

The rearrangement joins TRBV2 to TRBJ1-2, with 8 bases lining up with TRBD1. Germline V gene lookup returns CDR1 SNHLY and CDR2 FYNNEI. Trimming took 7 bases from V and 2 from J; bases not matched to a gene: 18. The CDR3 runs 18 residues. CDR3 coding DNA: TGTGCCAGCACTTTTACCGGGACAGGCTCTTCCCTAAACTATGGCTACACCTTC. This sequence encodes CASTFTGTGSSLNYGYTF.

The chain couples TRBV6-5 to TRBJ1-5, with D possibly being TRBD1 (5 bases). Trimming pared 7 bases from V and 7 bases from J, leaving 11 bases between. This CDR3 region has 12 residues. Germline loops: CDR1 MNHEY, CDR2 SVGAGI. The DNA of the CDR3 is TGTGCCAGCACCGGGGGGAAGCAGCCCCAGCATTTT. Its protein is CASTGGKQPQHF.

The chain links TRBV27 to TRBJ2-7; the match to TRBD1 covers 10 bases. Germline V gene sequence: CDR1 MNHEY, CDR2 SMNVEV (reference sequence). The J segment lost 1 base and the V segment lost 7 bases, leaving 7 bases of the junction unmatched. The CDR3 contains 15 residues. The CDR3 DNA is TGTGCCAGCACCTCGGGACAGGGGACGTCCTACGAGCAGTACTTC. It translates to CASTSGQGTSYEQYF.

This clone appeared once. The rearrangement uses TRBV30 and TRBJ1-2; TRBD1 might be the D (5 bases). The CDR3 length is 13 residues. V dropped 0 bases and J dropped 4 bases, with 9 bases sitting between them. The germline V gene has CDR1 GTSNPN and CDR2 SVGIG (reference sequence). CDR3 sequence reads: CAWSVLRAYGYTF. The CDR3 DNA is TGTGCCTGGAGTGTACTCAGGGCCTATGGCTACACCTTC.

In nucleotides, the CDR3 is TGCGCCAGCAGCAATTCCAGGGGATACACTGAAGCTTTCTTT. Translation: CASSNSRGYTEAFF. This chain uses TRBV5-1 with TRBJ1-1, with D perhaps TRBD1 (6 bases). Germline V lookup: CDR1 SGHRS, CDR2 YFSETQ. The CDR3 loop spans 14 amino acids. V shed 4 bases and J shed 3 bases, with 13 bases lying between them.

The chain carries TRBV7-8 and TRBJ2-3, with 12 bases matching TRBD2. CDR1 and CDR2 from the germline V gene are SGHVS and FQNEAQ. CDR3 size: 17 residues. The J segment lost 6 bases and the V segment lost 5 bases, leaving 12 bases of the junction unmatched. The CDR3 sequence: CASSPPSGGAWGDTQYF. Here the CDR3 DNA reads TGTGCCAGCAGCCCACCTAGCGGGGGGGCTTGGGGGGATACGCAGTATTTT.

The V gene is TRBV4-1, the J gene TRBJ1-3, with 7 bases identical to TRBD1. Trimming removed 4 bases from V and 4 bases from J; junction bases left unmatched: 7. This CDR3 is built from 15 residues. Germline V gene data show CDR1 as MGHRA and CDR2 as YSYEKL. CDR3 DNA sequence: TGCGCCAGCAGCCCCTATGGGGACAGAGGAAACACCATATATTTT. This codes for CASSPYGDRGNTIYF.

This clone showed up just a few times. The genes are TRBV5-1 and TRBJ1-5, with unresolved D. This CDR3 has 15 amino acids. Trimming pared 3 bases from V and 5 bases from J, leaving 15 bases between. The germline V gene encodes CDR1 SGHRS and CDR2 YFSETQ. DNA for the CDR3: TGCGCCAGCAGCTACACCGGGTCCCTTGATCAGCCCCAGCATTTT. Its protein is CASSYTGSLDQPQHF.

This clone appeared once. The chain links TRBV7-8 to TRBJ1-4, with D unclear. Germline assignment: CDR1 SGHVS and CDR2 FQNEAQ. V was shortened by 2 bases and J by 8 bases, with 15 bases between the two germline ends. The CDR3 contains 15 residues. DNA for the CDR3: TGTGCCAGCAGCTTACTAGGACTGTCAGGCGAAAAACTGTTTTTT. Translating it yields CASSLLGLSGEKLFF.

This clone has a handful of counts. The chain couples TRBV5-1 to TRBJ1-2, with D perhaps TRBD1 (6 bases). The CDR3 covers 11 residues. Trimming stripped 0 bases from V and 13 bases from J, with 10 bases between. Germline V lookup: CDR1 SGHRS, CDR2 YFSETQ. CDR3 sequence: CASSLGQECTF. CDR3 nucleotides: TGCGCCAGCAGCTTGGGACAGGAATGCACCTTC.

The chain carries TRBV3-1 (or the pseudogene TRBV3-2) and TRBJ2-2, with 14 positions matching TRBD2. Per germline, CDR1 LGHDT and CDR2 YNNKEL (reference sequence). Unmatched junction bases numbered 12, after V lost 5 bases and J lost 7 bases. There are 18 residues in the CDR3. In DNA form, the CDR3 reads TGTGCCAGCAGCTCCCGACTAGCGGGGGGGTCCTTGAGCGGGGAGCTGTTTTTT. It specifies CASSSRLAGGSLSGELFF.

The chain carries TRBV5-6 and TRBJ1-2; D ambiguous. The CDR3 is 11 amino acids. Per the germline V gene, CDR1 is SGHDT and CDR2 is YYEEEE. Trimming took 0 bases from V and 8 from J, leaving 5 bases between them. The CDR3 DNA reads as TGTGCCAGCAGCTTGGCTCTCGGCTACACCTTC. Encoded protein: CASSLALGYTF. Using reference TRBV5-6 and TRBJ1-2 for the parts outside the CDR3, the full variable domain is DAGVTQSPTHLIKTRGQQVTLRCSPKSGHDTVSWYQQALGQGPQFIFQYYEEEERQRGNFPDRFSGHQFPNYSSELNVNALLLGDSALYLCASSLALGYTFGSGTRLTVV.

The CDR3 DNA is TGTGCCAGCAGTTTCAGGAACACTGAAGCTTTCTTT. Translating it yields CASSFRNTEAFF. The V gene is TRBV12-3 or TRBV12-4, the J gene TRBJ1-1, with D unclear. V was trimmed by 3 bases and J by 1 base, leaving 3 bases between them. This CDR3 contains 12 residues.

This clone is a singleton in its sample. J is TRBJ1-5 and V is TRBV2; a weak D match, TRBD1 (5 bases). Germline CDR1 reads SNHLY; CDR2 reads FYNNEI. Trimming cost V 1 base and J 4 bases, with 8 bases left between them. This CDR3 comprises 14 residues. CDR3 sequence reads: CASSEVGGNQPQHF. The CDR3 DNA reads as TGTGCCAGCAGTGAAGTCGGGGGGAATCAGCCCCAGCATTTT. The entire variable domain, with the rest obtained from reference TRBV2 and TRBJ1-5, is as follows: EPEVTQTPSHQVTQMGQEVILRCVPISNHLYFYWYRQILGQKVEFLVSFYNNEISEKSEIFDDQFSVERPDGSNFTLKIRSTKLEDSAMYFCASSEVGGNQPQHFGDGTRLSIL.

The rearrangement uses TRBV3-1 (or the pseudogene TRBV3-2) and TRBJ2-6; D perhaps matches TRBD2 (5 bases). CDR3 length: 16 residues. Germline-derived CDR1 and CDR2 are LGHDT and YNNKEL (reference sequence). Trimming removed 4 bases at V and 0 bases at J, with 10 bases between. The CDR3, as DNA: TGTGCCAGCAGCCGCTACGGGGACTCTGGGGCCAACGTCCTGACTTTC. It yields the protein CASSRYGDSGANVLTF.

The chain combines TRBV11-3 with TRBJ2-1; 9 bases fit TRBD1. The CDR3 length is 18 residues. With 0 bases clipped from V and 2 bases from J, the junction kept 8 bases outside the gene matches. CDR1 is SGHNT, CDR2 YENEEA, per germline. This CDR3 reads CASSLDQGGTGTYNEQFF. The CDR3 DNA reads TGTGCCAGCAGCTTAGATCAGGGCGGGACAGGGACCTACAATGAGCAGTTCTTC.

V and J are TRBV7-8 and TRBJ1-3; TRBD1 might be the D (6 bases). The CDR3 sequence is 17 residues long. V was shortened by 1 base and J by 0 bases, with 13 bases between the two germline ends. Germline V CDR1 and CDR2: SGHVS, FQNEAQ. The CDR3 loop is CASSLVERQVSGNTIYF. In nucleotides, the CDR3 is TGTGCCAGCAGCTTAGTAGAGCGACAGGTCTCTGGAAACACCATATATTTT. Filled out from reference TRBV7-8 and TRBJ1-3, the complete variable domain reads GAGVSQSPRYKVAKRGQDVALRCDPISGHVSLFWYQQALGQGPEFLTYFQNEAQLDKSGLPSDRFFAERPEGSVSTLKIQRTQQEDSAVYLCASSLVERQVSGNTIYFGEGSWLTVV.

The CDR3 here is CASSYGRPLGETQYF. The CDR3 DNA reads as TGTGCCAGCAGTTATGGCAGGCCCCTGGGAGAGACCCAGTACTTC. The genes are TRBV6-5 and TRBJ2-5; D unresolved. This CDR3 has 15 amino acids. Germline assignment: CDR1 MNHEY and CDR2 SVGAGI. Trimming cost V 3 bases and J 4 bases, with 15 bases left between them.